This entry concerns a single T cell receptor (beta chain). This clonotype was seen more than once but under ten times. What antigen it recognizes has not been identified. No per-base quality is available; no much larger clone lies one base away. These reads were obtained on an Illumina HiSeq 1500. TCRdb took the public reads, trimmed them with fastp at Q25, ran MiXCR for clone calling and kept in-frame beta chains. Rows are combined by CDR3 protein, so each entry shows the most common genes and DNA. Within this sample are approximately 750,000 distinct CDR3 sequences, with approximately 34% of them counted one time only. 2.5% to 3% of the sample belongs to the ten largest clones. The sample is drawn from a study of T cell repertoires in cytomegalovirus infection (dated by TCRdb to about 2019). In terms of the full investigation: Donor HLA type was relevant to the analysis, as public TCR beta signatures indicated carriage of CMV infection together with the matching HLA type.

CDR1 and CDR2 (MDHEN, SYDVKM) derive from the germline V gene. V sheds 3 bases and J sheds 4 bases, leaving 15 bases between their ends. Reading from cysteine to phenylalanine, the CDR3 counts 15 amino acids. The entry retains the CDR3 DNA only, 45 bases that are in frame from base 1. The paper's findings and limits, for the study overall: In the ex vivo response, HLA-C-restricted CMV-specific TCR beta clonotypes were dominant, and in two of eight donors the single most frequent clonotype came from this HLA-C-restricted group. Cumulative frequency of public TCR beta family members discriminated carriers of CMV infection plus the relevant HLA type in this cohort and an independent 352-donor cohort.

The origin of this receptor is a human donor in good health (CMV status not recorded). Some clones in this sample may be carry-over from other donors' samples. What was sequenced was PBMCs. The chain links TRBV28 with TRBJ1-2, with the D gene not clear enough to name. The CDR3 sequence is CASSFSRRWTYGYTF. The DNA sequence is given as TGTGCCAGCAGTTTTAGTAGGCGTTGGACCTATGGCTACACCTTC.